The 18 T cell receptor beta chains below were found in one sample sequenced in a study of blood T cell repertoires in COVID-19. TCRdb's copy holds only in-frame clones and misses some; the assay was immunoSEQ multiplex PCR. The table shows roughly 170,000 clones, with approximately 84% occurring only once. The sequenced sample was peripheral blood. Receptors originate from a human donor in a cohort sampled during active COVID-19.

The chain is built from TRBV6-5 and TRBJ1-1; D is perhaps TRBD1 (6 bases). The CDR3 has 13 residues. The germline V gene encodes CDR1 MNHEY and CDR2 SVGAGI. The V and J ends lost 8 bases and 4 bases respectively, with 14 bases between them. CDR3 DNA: TGTGCCAGCTCCCGGGACATGGCCACTGAAGCTTTCTTT. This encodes CASSRDMATEAFF.

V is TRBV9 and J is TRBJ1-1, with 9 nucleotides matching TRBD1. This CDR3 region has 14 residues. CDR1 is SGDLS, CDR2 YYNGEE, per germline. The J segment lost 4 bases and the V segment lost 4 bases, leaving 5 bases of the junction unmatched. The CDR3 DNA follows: TGTGCCAGCAGCCCGGGACAGGGAACCACTGAAGCTTTCTTT. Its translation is CASSPGQGTTEAFF.

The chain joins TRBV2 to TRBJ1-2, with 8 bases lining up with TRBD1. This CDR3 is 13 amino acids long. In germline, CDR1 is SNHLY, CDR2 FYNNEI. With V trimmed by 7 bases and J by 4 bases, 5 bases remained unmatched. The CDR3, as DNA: TGTGCCAGCACGGACAGGGTCATCTATGGCTACACCTTC. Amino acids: CASTDRVIYGYTF.

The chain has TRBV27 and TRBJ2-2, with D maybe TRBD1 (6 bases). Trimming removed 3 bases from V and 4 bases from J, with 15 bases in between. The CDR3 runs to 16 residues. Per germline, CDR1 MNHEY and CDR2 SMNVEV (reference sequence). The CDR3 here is CASSFWAGVSTGELFF. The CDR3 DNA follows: TGTGCCAGCAGTTTTTGGGCAGGGGTTAGCACCGGGGAGCTGTTTTTT.

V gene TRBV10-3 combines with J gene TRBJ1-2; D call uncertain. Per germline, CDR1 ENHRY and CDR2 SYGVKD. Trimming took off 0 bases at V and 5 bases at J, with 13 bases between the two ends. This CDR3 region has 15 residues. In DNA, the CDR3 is TGTGCCATCAGTGAGTCCCCTGGAGAAGGATATGGCTACACCTTC. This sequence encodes CAISESPGEGYGYTF.

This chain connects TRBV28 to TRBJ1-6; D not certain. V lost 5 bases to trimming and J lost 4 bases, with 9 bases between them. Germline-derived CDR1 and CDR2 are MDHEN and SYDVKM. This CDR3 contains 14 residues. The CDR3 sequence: CASSHQVYNSPLHF. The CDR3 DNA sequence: TGTGCCAGCAGTCACCAGGTTTATAATTCACCCCTCCACTTT.

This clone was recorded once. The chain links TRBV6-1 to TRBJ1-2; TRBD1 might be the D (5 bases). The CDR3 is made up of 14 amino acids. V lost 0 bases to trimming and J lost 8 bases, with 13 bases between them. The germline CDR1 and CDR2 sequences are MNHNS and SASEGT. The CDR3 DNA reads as TGTGCCAGCAGTGAAGCGGGAAGCCGGGGGGGCTACACCTTC. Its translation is CASSEAGSRGGYTF.

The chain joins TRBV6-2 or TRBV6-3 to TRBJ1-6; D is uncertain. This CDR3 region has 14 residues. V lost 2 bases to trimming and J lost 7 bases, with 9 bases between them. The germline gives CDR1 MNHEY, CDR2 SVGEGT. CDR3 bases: TGTGCCAGCAGTTACGGACTGGTAAATTCACCCCTCCACTTT. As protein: CASSYGLVNSPLHF.

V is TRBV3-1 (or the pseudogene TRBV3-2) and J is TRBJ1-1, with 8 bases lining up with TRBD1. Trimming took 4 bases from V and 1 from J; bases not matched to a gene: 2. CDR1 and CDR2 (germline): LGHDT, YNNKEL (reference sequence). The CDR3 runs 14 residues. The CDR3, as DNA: TGTGCCAGCAGCCCCAGGGGGCCGAACACTGAAGCTTTCTTT. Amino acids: CASSPRGPNTEAFF.

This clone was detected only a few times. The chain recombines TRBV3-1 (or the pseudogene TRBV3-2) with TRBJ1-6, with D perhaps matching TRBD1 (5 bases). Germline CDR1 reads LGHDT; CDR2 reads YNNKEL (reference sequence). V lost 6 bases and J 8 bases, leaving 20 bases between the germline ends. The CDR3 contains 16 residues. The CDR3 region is CASRRMAGTGDSPLHF. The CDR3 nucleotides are TGTGCCAGCAGGCGTATGGCCGGGACTGGGGATTCACCCCTCCACTTT.

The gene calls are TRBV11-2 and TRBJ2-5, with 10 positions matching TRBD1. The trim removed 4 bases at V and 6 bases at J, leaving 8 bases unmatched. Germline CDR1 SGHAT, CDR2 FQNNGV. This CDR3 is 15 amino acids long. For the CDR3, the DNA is TGTGCCAGCAGCTCGTTAGGACAGGGGGGCCAGACCCAGTACTTC. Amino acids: CASSSLGQGGQTQYF.

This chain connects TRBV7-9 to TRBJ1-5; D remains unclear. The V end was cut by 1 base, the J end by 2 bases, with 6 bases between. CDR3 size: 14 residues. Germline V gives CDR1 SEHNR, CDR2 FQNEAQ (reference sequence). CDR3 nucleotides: TGTGCCAGCAGCTTAGTAGGAGGCAATCAGCCCCAGCATTTT. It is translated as CASSLVGGNQPQHF.

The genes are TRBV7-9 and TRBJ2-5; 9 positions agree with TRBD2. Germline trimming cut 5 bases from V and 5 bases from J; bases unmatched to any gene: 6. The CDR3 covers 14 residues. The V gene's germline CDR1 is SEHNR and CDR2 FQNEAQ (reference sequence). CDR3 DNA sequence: TGTGCCAGCAGCCAGGGACTAGCCTGGGAGACCCAGTACTTC. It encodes CASSQGLAWETQYF.

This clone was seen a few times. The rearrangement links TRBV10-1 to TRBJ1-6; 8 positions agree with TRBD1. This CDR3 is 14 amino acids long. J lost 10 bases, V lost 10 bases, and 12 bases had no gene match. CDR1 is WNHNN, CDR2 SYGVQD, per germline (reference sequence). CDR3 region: CANMRTGCYSPLHF. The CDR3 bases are TGCGCCAACATGAGGACAGGGTGTTACTCACCCCTCCACTTT.

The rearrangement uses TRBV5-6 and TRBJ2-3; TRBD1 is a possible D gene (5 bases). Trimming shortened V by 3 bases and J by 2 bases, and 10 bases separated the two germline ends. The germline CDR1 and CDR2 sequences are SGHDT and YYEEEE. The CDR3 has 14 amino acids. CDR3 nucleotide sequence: TGTGCCAGCAGCTACCCGACAGCCACAGATACGCAGTATTTT. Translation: CASSYPTATDTQYF.

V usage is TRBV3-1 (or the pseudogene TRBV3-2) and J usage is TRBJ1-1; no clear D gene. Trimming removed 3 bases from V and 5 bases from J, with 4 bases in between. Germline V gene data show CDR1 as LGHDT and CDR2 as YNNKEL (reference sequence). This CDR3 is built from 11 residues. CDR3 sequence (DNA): TGTGCCAGCAGCCACGGGACTGAAGCTTTCTTT. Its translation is CASSHGTEAFF.

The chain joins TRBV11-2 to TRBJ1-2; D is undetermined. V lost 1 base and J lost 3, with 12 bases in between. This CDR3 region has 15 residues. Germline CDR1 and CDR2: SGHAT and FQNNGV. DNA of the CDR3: TGTGCCAGCAGCTTAGGATCGGCCCGGGACTATGGCTACACCTTC. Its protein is CASSLGSARDYGYTF.

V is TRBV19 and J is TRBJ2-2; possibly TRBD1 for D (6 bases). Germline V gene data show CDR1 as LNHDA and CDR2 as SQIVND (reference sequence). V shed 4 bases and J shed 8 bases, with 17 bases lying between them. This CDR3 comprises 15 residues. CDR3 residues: CASSTKRTARGELFF. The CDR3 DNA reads TGTGCCAGTAGTACCAAGAGGACAGCAAGGGGGGAGCTGTTTTTT.